One sample yielded the 32 T cell receptor beta chains listed below, sequenced in a study of T cells in tuberculosis. Sequenced by immunoSEQ multiplex PCR; TCRdb stores in-frame clones only, minus some. The repertoire holds roughly 45,000 clones, approximately 94% seen once, with roughly 2% in the top ten. Sequenced: PBMCs. The receptors stem from a donor aged 10-29 years with latent tuberculosis or without tuberculosis infection. Some clones in this sample may be carry-over from other donors' samples.

The chain employs TRBV18 and TRBJ2-1; D is unresolved. Germline V gene sequence: CDR1 KGHSH, CDR2 LQKENI. V was pared by 2 bases and J by 7 bases, with 6 bases between. The CDR3 consists of 12 residues. DNA for the CDR3: TGTGCCAGCTCACCATTTCTAAATGAGCAGTTCTTC. It is translated as CASSPFLNEQFF.

The rearrangement links TRBV28 to TRBJ2-1; 10 bases map to TRBD2. This CDR3 has 17 residues. Trimming removed 5 bases from V and 10 bases from J; junction bases left unmatched: 17. Germline assignment: CDR1 MDHEN and CDR2 SYDVKM. The CDR3 DNA reads as TGTGCCAGCAGTCCCCGGGCCGGGACTAGCGTTAAACGGGAGCAGTTCTTC. This codes for CASSPRAGTSVKREQFF.

The CDR3 nucleotides are TGTGCCAGCAGCCAAGAGTCTAGCGGGAGTGCAGATACGCAGTATTTT. Amino acids: CASSQESSGSADTQYF. The chain recombines TRBV4-2 with TRBJ2-3, with 10 bases lining up with TRBD2. V was clipped by 0 bases and J by 4 bases; unmatched bases: 4. The CDR3 is 16 amino acids. CDR1 and CDR2 from the germline V gene are LGHNA and YNFKEQ.

This clone was recorded a few times. This chain's CDR3 is CAWRDEGTDLNYGYTF. The DNA of the CDR3 is TGTGCCTGGAGGGATGAGGGGACAGACCTTAACTATGGCTACACCTTC. The V gene is TRBV30, the J gene TRBJ1-2; 7 bases agree with TRBD1. CDR1 is GTSNPN and CDR2 is SVGIG in the germline V gene (reference sequence). The CDR3 covers 16 residues. V was clipped by 3 bases and J by 1 base; unmatched bases: 11.

This chain joins TRBV11-2 and TRBJ1-2, with 9 bases aligning to TRBD1. V shed 5 bases and J 4 bases; nucleotides not matched to a gene: 11. This CDR3 is 16 amino acids long. Germline CDR1 is SGHAT and CDR2 is FQNNGV. In DNA, the CDR3 is TGTGCCAGCAGCCAAACGGGACAGGGATACGGCTATGGCTACACCTTC. Translation: CASSQTGQGYGYGYTF.

The chain uses TRBV29-1 and TRBJ2-2; 7 bases agree with TRBD1. Germline V gene sequence: CDR1 SQVTM, CDR2 ANQGSEA. The CDR3 covers 12 residues. J lost 4 bases, V lost 7 bases, and 3 bases had no gene match. This CDR3 is CSGTGATGELFF. CDR3 in DNA: TGCAGCGGAACAGGGGCCACCGGGGAGCTGTTTTTT.

CDR3 sequence reads: CASSWAWDSYTEAFF. The CDR3 nucleotides read TGTGCCAGCAGCTGGGCGTGGGACAGCTACACTGAAGCTTTCTTT. The V and J genes are TRBV11-2 and TRBJ1-1; 7 bases fit TRBD1. The J segment lost 3 bases and the V segment lost 4 bases, leaving 8 bases of the junction unmatched. Per the germline V gene, CDR1 is SGHAT and CDR2 is FQNNGV. This CDR3 is built from 15 residues.

This clone was counted once. CDR3: CASRKQGFNQPQHF. CDR3 DNA sequence: TGTGCCAGCAGAAAACAGGGATTCAATCAGCCCCAGCATTTT. The chain uses TRBV6-5 and TRBJ1-5, with D possibly matching TRBD1 (6 bases). V dropped 6 bases and J dropped 3 bases, with 12 bases sitting between them. The CDR3 is made up of 14 amino acids. Germline CDR1 MNHEY, CDR2 SVGAGI.

The chain uses TRBV29-1 and TRBJ2-5; TRBD2 aligns across 7 bases. There are 14 residues in the CDR3. Germline V gives CDR1 SQVTM, CDR2 ANQGSEA. V lost 6 bases, J lost 3 bases, and 10 bases stayed unmatched. CDR3 sequence: CSVRGTGGEETQYF. The CDR3 DNA is TGCAGCGTGCGAGGGACGGGAGGTGAAGAGACCCAGTACTTC.

The genes are TRBV19 and TRBJ2-7; 15 bases match TRBD2. CDR3 length equals 16 residues. The J segment lost 6 bases and the V segment lost 5 bases, leaving 8 bases of the junction unmatched. From germline, CDR1 is LNHDA and CDR2 SQIVND (reference sequence). The CDR3 region is CASSHLGTSGRIEQYF. The CDR3 DNA follows: TGTGCCAGTAGTCATCTAGGGACTAGCGGGAGGATCGAGCAGTACTTC.

The V gene is TRBV9, the J gene TRBJ2-1; D remains unclear. Trimming removed 0 bases at V and 3 bases at J, with 7 bases between. The CDR3 contains 14 residues. Germline V gene data show CDR1 as SGDLS and CDR2 as YYNGEE. Here the CDR3 reads CASSVEPLYNEQFF. The CDR3 DNA reads TGTGCCAGCAGCGTAGAACCACTCTACAATGAGCAGTTCTTC.

The chain uses TRBV5-6 and TRBJ2-5; 13 bases are a match to TRBD2. Germline CDR1 reads SGHDT; CDR2 reads YYEEEE. J lost 5 bases, V lost 1 base, and 5 bases had no gene match. The CDR3 length is 16 residues. The CDR3 coding sequence is TGTGCCAGCAGCTTGAGGACTAGCGGGAGTGGGGAGACCCAGTACTTC. Encoded protein: CASSLRTSGSGETQYF.

The V and J genes are TRBV4-3 and TRBJ2-1, with TRBD2 matching over 7 bases. The germline gives CDR1 LGHNA, CDR2 YSLEER. V shed 2 bases and J 3 bases; nucleotides not matched to a gene: 7. This CDR3 contains 16 residues. In DNA form, the CDR3 reads TGCGCCAGCAGCCAAACTGGAAGCGGGAACTACAATGAGCAGTTCTTC. This sequence encodes CASSQTGSGNYNEQFF.

This sequence joins TRBV2 and TRBJ1-1; weak D call: TRBD1 (6 bases). Germline V gives CDR1 SNHLY, CDR2 FYNNEI. The V end was cut by 6 bases, the J end by 3 bases, with 14 bases between. This CDR3 comprises 14 residues. Here the CDR3 DNA reads TGTGCCAGCAGCCCTCGGGGGGCAGACACTGAAGCTTTCTTT. Amino acids: CASSPRGADTEAFF.

This sequence joins TRBV29-1 and TRBJ1-2, with 9 bases identical to TRBD1. V lost 6 bases and J lost 7; bases outside the gene matches: 12. CDR1 is SQVTM, CDR2 ANQGSEA, per germline. The CDR3 extends over 14 amino acids. The CDR3 nucleotides read TGCAGCGTCTATCCCCACAGGGGGCGAGGTGGCTACACCTTC. Its translation: CSVYPHRGRGGYTF.

In this sample, this clone turned up once. The chain has TRBV5-6 and TRBJ2-3, with 7 bases fitting TRBD1. The CDR3 totals 12 residues. Germline values: CDR1 SGHDT, CDR2 YYEEEE. J was trimmed by 9 bases and V by 2 bases; bases with no gene match: 3. Written as DNA, the CDR3 is TGTGCCAGCAGCTTTTCGGGACAGACGCAGTATTTT. As protein: CASSFSGQTQYF.

J is TRBJ2-1 and V is TRBV28, with 7 bases fitting TRBD2. Germline V gene data show CDR1 as MDHEN and CDR2 as SYDVKM. V lost 10 bases and J lost 6; bases outside the gene matches: 3. This CDR3 region has 11 residues. CDR3 loop: CATERGNEQFF. CDR3 sequence (DNA): TGTGCCACCGAGCGGGGCAATGAGCAGTTCTTC.

The V and J genes are TRBV5-6 and TRBJ2-1, with 7 positions matching TRBD2. The CDR3 is 16 residues long. With V trimmed by 0 bases and J by 3 bases, 6 bases remained unmatched. CDR1 is SGHDT and CDR2 is YYEEEE in the germline V gene. The CDR3 spells CASSLAASGYYNEQFF. CDR3 nucleotides: TGTGCCAGCAGCTTGGCGGCTAGCGGTTACTACAATGAGCAGTTCTTC.

The chain has TRBV4-1 and TRBJ2-2; TRBD2 matches at 14 bases. Per germline, CDR1 MGHRA and CDR2 YSYEKL. V lost 7 bases, J lost 7 bases, and 8 bases stayed unmatched. The CDR3 covers 16 residues. CDR3 bases: TGCGCCAGCACCACGACTAGCGGGAGGGAAAGCGGGGAGCTGTTTTTT. It encodes CASTTTSGRESGELFF.

The chain is built from TRBV9 and TRBJ2-7; 8 bases are shared with TRBD1. V shed 3 bases and J 4 bases; nucleotides not matched to a gene: 12. This CDR3 spans 16 amino acids. CDR1 SGDLS and CDR2 YYNGEE come from the germline V gene. The CDR3 sequence: CASSAGFGQGLYEQYF. Here the CDR3 DNA reads TGTGCCAGCAGCGCAGGCTTCGGACAGGGTTTGTACGAGCAGTACTTC.

V gene TRBV6-5 combines with J gene TRBJ2-7, with TRBD1 matching 10 bases. The CDR3 has 16 residues. V lost 4 bases to trimming and J lost 0 bases; unmatched junction nucleotides: 6. Germline V gene data show CDR1 as MNHEY and CDR2 as SVGAGI. CDR3 sequence reads: CASSSRGDRGSYEQYF. The CDR3 nucleotides are TGTGCCAGCAGTTCAAGAGGGGACAGGGGCTCCTACGAGCAGTACTTC.

This sequence joins TRBV9 and TRBJ1-3; D is unresolved. V lost 0 bases and J 1 base, leaving 5 bases between the germline ends. Germline V gives CDR1 SGDLS, CDR2 YYNGEE. The CDR3 spans 14 residues. Here the CDR3 reads CASSVAGSGNTIYF. CDR3 in DNA: TGTGCCAGCAGCGTAGCGGGGTCTGGAAACACCATATATTTT.

The CDR3 DNA sequence: TGTGCCAGCAGTTTATCGGTAGCCAGTACTTACAATGAGCAGTTCTTC. Its translation is CASSLSVASTYNEQFF. V is TRBV27 and J is TRBJ2-1; no definite D call. This CDR3 has 16 residues. The V gene's germline CDR1 is MNHEY and CDR2 SMNVEV (reference sequence). V was shortened by 0 bases and J by 4 bases, with 13 bases between the two germline ends.

This chain's CDR3 is CASSPVQATYNEQFF. In DNA form, the CDR3 reads TGTGCCAGCAGTCCCGTCCAGGCGACCTACAATGAGCAGTTCTTC. The J gene is TRBJ2-1, the V gene TRBV28; D remains unclear. Trimming left V 5 bases short and J 2 bases short, with 13 bases between. In germline, CDR1 is MDHEN, CDR2 SYDVKM. The CDR3 length is 15 residues.

This chain joins TRBV4-1 and TRBJ1-5, with 8 bases lining up with TRBD1. The V gene's germline CDR1 is MGHRA and CDR2 YSYEKL. This CDR3 is built from 16 residues. With 1 base clipped from V and 1 base from J, the junction kept 3 bases outside the gene matches. The CDR3: CASSQAHRGSNQPQHF. The DNA for the CDR3 is TGCGCCAGCAGCCAAGCCCACAGGGGGAGCAATCAGCCCCAGCATTTT.

This rearrangement joins TRBV9 to TRBJ2-2, with 8 bases lining up with TRBD2. CDR1 and CDR2 (germline): SGDLS, YYNGEE. The CDR3 runs 15 residues. With V trimmed by 3 bases and J by 7 bases, 8 bases remained unmatched. The CDR3 region is CASSEGLATIGELFF. CDR3 nucleotide sequence: TGTGCCAGCAGCGAAGGACTAGCAACTATCGGGGAGCTGTTTTTT.

The chain joins TRBV7-9 to TRBJ2-7; possibly TRBD1 for D (6 bases). Trimming removed 5 bases at V and 3 bases at J, with 20 bases between. The CDR3 runs to 16 residues. Germline values: CDR1 SEHNR, CDR2 FQNEAQ (reference sequence). The CDR3: CASSRPGDIEIYEQYF. In nucleotides, the CDR3 is TGTGCCAGCAGCCGCCCCGGGGACATCGAGATCTACGAGCAGTACTTC.

The gene calls are TRBV6-1 and TRBJ1-4; no clear D gene. The germline V gene encodes CDR1 MNHNS and CDR2 SASEGT. Trimming pared 1 base from V and 8 bases from J, leaving 5 bases between. This CDR3 spans 12 amino acids. CDR3 sequence: CASSEVSEKLFF. CDR3 nucleotide sequence: TGTGCCAGCAGTGAAGTGAGCGAAAAACTGTTTTTT.

J is TRBJ2-2 and V is TRBV29-1, with D possibly matching TRBD2 (6 bases). CDR1 is SQVTM and CDR2 is ANQGSEA in the germline V gene. CDR3 length equals 13 residues. With 8 bases removed from V and 8 bases from J, the gap between germline ends came to 18 bases. The CDR3 DNA sequence: TGCAGCATACGGGGGACTTTTTCGGGGGAGCTGTTTTTT. Protein: CSIRGTFSGELFF.

The chain is built from TRBV27 and TRBJ2-2, with TRBD2 identical over 10 bases. CDR1 MNHEY and CDR2 SMNVEV come from the germline V gene (reference sequence). The CDR3 is made up of 14 amino acids. With V trimmed by 4 bases and J by 5 bases, 1 base remained unmatched. The CDR3 DNA is TGTGCCAGCAGTTGGGGACTAGCGACCGGGGAGCTGTTTTTT. This codes for CASSWGLATGELFF.

The chain carries TRBV30 and TRBJ1-2; tentatively, D is TRBD1 (5 bases). The V end was cut by 0 bases, the J end by 2 bases, with 19 bases between. This CDR3 is 17 amino acids long. Germline V gene sequence: CDR1 GTSNPN, CDR2 SVGIG (reference sequence). The CDR3 DNA reads TGTGCCTGGAGTGTGAGCAGGGATGGTCGTAGGAACTATGGCTACACCTTC. Its translation is CAWSVSRDGRRNYGYTF.

This chain links TRBV4-3 with TRBJ2-6; D not resolved. CDR1 and CDR2 from the germline V gene are LGHNA and YSLEER. This CDR3 comprises 16 residues. V gave up 0 bases and J gave up 0 bases, with 6 bases separating them. The chain's CDR3 is CASSQETFSGANVLTF. CDR3 bases: TGCGCCAGCAGCCAAGAGACATTCTCTGGGGCCAACGTCCTGACTTTC.